The 19 T cell receptor beta chains below were found in one sample sequenced in a study of cytomegalovirus exposure and HLA in healthy donors. PCR primers comprised 60 Vbeta and 13 Jbeta primers. Here immunoSEQ multiplex PCR was the method, and the copy in TCRdb shows in-frame clones only, minus some. Counted here are 160,000 or so clones, approximately 79% occurring once; the ten biggest clones make up 4.3%. The material sequenced was PBMCs. All receptors come from a man aged 40-50 years in good health and CMV-seronegative.

The rearrangement links TRBV7-6 to TRBJ2-3; D is possibly TRBD1 (5 bases). V was pared by 5 bases and J by 2 bases, with 8 bases between. Germline V gives CDR1 SGHVS, CDR2 FNYEAQ. The CDR3 is 13 amino acids. The CDR3 region is CASSPGFTDTQYF. The DNA for the CDR3 is TGTGCCAGCAGCCCAGGGTTCACAGATACGCAGTATTTT.

The rearrangement links TRBV7-2 to TRBJ2-7; 8 positions match TRBD2. Germline V CDR1 and CDR2: SGHTA, FQGNSA. The CDR3 runs to 14 residues. Trimming removed 2 bases from V and 7 bases from J; junction bases left unmatched: 7. As DNA, the CDR3 is TGTGCCAGCAGCTTAACGGGGGGGCCTAGAGAGCAGTACTTC. Protein: CASSLTGGPREQYF.

This clone was observed a single time. This chain connects TRBV25-1 to TRBJ2-7; 10 nucleotides agree with TRBD1. Looked up from germline, CDR1 is MGHDK and CDR2 is SYGVNS. The CDR3 is 15 residues long. V lost 6 bases to trimming and J lost 5 bases; unmatched junction nucleotides: 10. CDR3 nucleotide sequence: TGTGCCAGCAGCTTACTGGGACAGGGGCGGAACGAGCAGTACTTC. Translating it yields CASSLLGQGRNEQYF.

The rearrangement links TRBV29-1 to TRBJ2-5; 8 nucleotides align to TRBD1. The J call may be faulty, since TRBJ2-7 better matches the DNA end. Germline CDR1 reads SQVTM; CDR2 reads ANQGSEA. This CDR3 region has 14 residues. CDR3: CSVGRTGSSYEQYF. CDR3 DNA sequence: TGCAGCGTTGGGCGGACAGGGAGCTCCTACGAGCAGTACTTC.

The chain recombines TRBV6-5 with TRBJ1-1; the D gene is possibly TRBD1 (5 bases). V was trimmed by 5 bases and J by 1 base, leaving 8 bases between them. CDR1 is MNHEY and CDR2 is SVGAGI in the germline V gene. The CDR3 is made up of 13 amino acids. The CDR3 protein is CASSRQTNTEAFF. The CDR3 DNA follows: TGTGCCAGCAGTCGACAGACGAACACTGAAGCTTTCTTT.

The chain carries TRBV18 and TRBJ2-1; TRBD1 aligns across 7 bases. Germline V CDR1 and CDR2: KGHSH, LQKENI. The CDR3 length is 16 residues. The V gene end was trimmed by 0 bases and the J gene end by 0 bases; junction bases not matched to a gene: 2. CDR3 region: CASSPPGQSSYNEQFF. DNA for the CDR3: TGTGCCAGCTCACCACCGGGACAGTCCTCCTACAATGAGCAGTTCTTC.

The chain uses TRBV15 and TRBJ1-2; weak D call: TRBD1 (5 bases). This CDR3 comprises 13 residues. Germline V lookup: CDR1 LNHNV, CDR2 YYDKDF (reference sequence). With 0 bases removed from V and 7 bases from J, the gap between germline ends came to 9 bases. This CDR3 reads CATSRDGGGGYTF. In nucleotides, the CDR3 is TGTGCCACCAGCAGAGATGGGGGGGGTGGCTACACCTTC.

The chain joins TRBV4-1 to TRBJ2-7; perhaps TRBD1 as D (5 bases). Per germline, CDR1 MGHRA and CDR2 YSYEKL. Between the trimmed V and J ends, which lost 0 bases and 3 bases, there was a span of 12 bases. This CDR3 is built from 15 residues. This CDR3 reads CASSQDQGSSYEQYF. CDR3 sequence (DNA): TGCGCCAGCAGCCAAGATCAGGGCTCCAGCTACGAGCAGTACTTC.

The CDR3 is CASSYLGTGGEQYF. CDR3 nucleotide sequence: TGTGCCAGCAGTTACTTAGGGACAGGGGGCGAGCAGTACTTC. The genes are TRBV6-5 and TRBJ2-7; TRBD1 aligns across 11 bases. The CDR3 covers 14 residues. Germline V gene lookup returns CDR1 MNHEY and CDR2 SVGAGI. V lost 1 base, J lost 6 bases, and 2 bases stayed unmatched.

This clone was seen a handful of times. This chain uses TRBV19 with TRBJ2-5; 10 bases line up with TRBD1. The V gene's germline CDR1 is LNHDA and CDR2 SQIVND (reference sequence). The trim removed 4 bases at V and 2 bases at J, leaving 4 bases unmatched. There are 15 residues in the CDR3. The CDR3 reads CASSRGQGLQETQYF. CDR3 sequence (DNA): TGTGCCAGTAGTAGGGGACAGGGGCTTCAAGAGACCCAGTACTTC.

This chain links TRBV6-5 with TRBJ2-5, with 8 nucleotides matching TRBD2. The CDR3 consists of 16 residues. Germline CDR1 MNHEY, CDR2 SVGAGI. V lost 4 bases, J lost 0 bases, and 7 bases stayed unmatched. CDR3 region: CASSSLLAAYQETQYF. DNA for the CDR3: TGTGCCAGCAGTTCCTTACTAGCGGCCTACCAAGAGACCCAGTACTTC.

The V gene is TRBV27, the J gene TRBJ2-1; D unclear. V was trimmed by 0 bases and J by 3 bases, leaving 3 bases between them. The CDR3 sequence is 13 residues long. Germline V gene data show CDR1 as MNHEY and CDR2 as SMNVEV (reference sequence). The CDR3 loop reads CASSLSFYNEQFF. CDR3 bases: TGTGCCAGCAGTTTATCCTTCTACAATGAGCAGTTCTTC.

This chain uses TRBV2 with TRBJ2-3; 8 bases align to TRBD2. V dropped 6 bases and J dropped 14; count of bases not matched to a gene: 25. The CDR3 is made up of 17 amino acids. Germline values: CDR1 SNHLY, CDR2 FYNNEI. CDR3 sequence (DNA): TGTGCCAGCAGCCCGGGGGGGATAGCGGCAAAAGGGGAAATCACGTATTTT. Protein sequence: CASSPGGIAAKGEITYF.

The V gene is TRBV5-1, the J gene TRBJ1-5; D is uncertain. Germline CDR1 and CDR2: SGHRS and YFSETQ. This CDR3 has 13 residues. The ends were cut back, 3 bases at V and 4 bases at J, with 8 bases in the middle. CDR3 sequence: CASSWSGNQPQHF. CDR3 DNA: TGCGCCAGCAGCTGGTCAGGAAATCAGCCCCAGCATTTT. Complete variable domain (other parts from reference TRBV5-1 and TRBJ1-5): KAGVTQTPRYLIKTRGQQVTLSCSPISGHRSVSWYQQTPGQGLQFLFEYFSETQRNKGNFPGRFSGRQFSNSRSEMNVSTLELGDSALYLCASSWSGNQPQHFGDGTRLSIL.

A word on this clone: The sample contains more than one DNA sequence encoding this CDR3. J is TRBJ2-5 and V is TRBV4-1; possibly TRBD1 for D (6 bases). The CDR3 sequence is 14 residues long. The V and J ends lost 1 base and 2 bases respectively, with 8 bases between them. Germline V gives CDR1 MGHRA, CDR2 YSYEKL. The CDR3 DNA reads as TGCGCCAGCAGCCAAGGGGGGCCACAAGAGACCCAGTACTTC. Translation: CASSQGGPQETQYF.

The J gene is TRBJ1-2, the V gene TRBV12-5; the D gene is possibly TRBD1 (5 bases). CDR3 length: 15 amino acids. V lost 1 base and J 7 bases, leaving 16 bases between the germline ends. CDR1 and CDR2 from the germline V gene are LGHNT and FRNRAP. The CDR3 nucleotides are TGTGCTAGTGGTTTGGCCCCCCGACCTCAGGGTGGCTACACCTTC. It translates to CASGLAPRPQGGYTF.

The chain is built from TRBV6-5 and TRBJ2-1, with a weak D call TRBD2 (6 bases). CDR3 length equals 13 residues. Trimming left V 5 bases short and J 3 bases short, with 8 bases between. The germline CDR1 and CDR2 sequences are MNHEY and SVGAGI. CDR3 sequence reads: CASSPGGYNEQFF. The CDR3 region has the DNA TGTGCCAGCAGTCCCGGGGGCTACAATGAGCAGTTCTTC.

This clone was picked up one time. This sequence joins TRBV9 and TRBJ1-5; D is possibly TRBD1 (5 bases). The CDR3 contains 14 residues. Looked up from germline, CDR1 is SGDLS and CDR2 is YYNGEE. V lost 1 base, J lost 2 bases, and 7 bases lay in between. For the CDR3, the DNA is TGTGCCAGCAGCGTACAAGGGGGCAATCAGCCCCAGCATTTT. It encodes CASSVQGGNQPQHF.

The rearrangement uses TRBV7-2 and TRBJ2-7; no definite D call. Trimming removed 4 bases at V and 3 bases at J, with 4 bases between. This CDR3 contains 11 residues. CDR1 and CDR2 (germline): SGHTA, FQGNSA. CDR3 amino acids: CASSSYYEQYF. CDR3 DNA sequence: TGTGCCAGCAGCTCTTACTACGAGCAGTACTTC.